The sequence of this T cell receptor (beta chain) was determined in a study of PD-1 blockade in mismatch repair-deficient tumors. In the study overall: Patients had about eleven mismatch repair-deficient cancer types and were previously treated and progressing.

Concerning this clone itself: Its target is unknown.

Study results and limitations: Tumor-resident clones, often absent from pretreatment blood, expanded after pembrolizumab and then contracted.

Assay used: immunoSEQ multiplex PCR; TCRdb lists only in-frame clones, some missing. The table records tens of thousands of clones, about 80% of them present only once. TCRs were sequenced from a few patients responding to pembrolizumab. The TCR was taken from an adult with mismatch repair-deficient cancer. The sample here was peripheral blood, taken 4 weeks after starting pembrolizumab.

Written as DNA, the CDR3 is TGTGCCAGCAGCTTGTACCTAGCGGGAGGTTCCTACAATGAGCAGTTCTTC. Translated: CASSLYLAGGSYNEQFF. V gene TRBV13 combines with J gene TRBJ2-1; 11 bases align to TRBD2. V gave up 3 bases and J gave up 1 base; unmatched junction bases: 5. The CDR3 is made up of 17 amino acids. Per the germline V gene, CDR1 is PRHDT and CDR2 is FYEKMQ (reference sequence).